The source of this T cell receptor beta chain is a study of cytomegalovirus exposure and HLA in healthy donors. Study overall: A previous analysis identified 95 million to 130 million unique TCR beta sequences derived from about 180 million T cells. Study conclusions and caveats: Later on, analysis showed that most CMV-associated TCR beta chains appeared to be HLA-restricted. Segments of the TCR beta V type were, in most cases, productive about 87% or about 30% of the time in an earlier analysis.

As regards this clone: Antigen unknown.

Germline assignment: CDR1 MRHNA and CDR2 SNTAGT. CDR3 length: 15 residues. The V and J ends lost 5 bases and 7 bases respectively, with 18 bases between them. PCR primers comprised 60 Vbeta and 13 Jbeta primers. The method was immunoSEQ multiplex PCR; TCRdb's version includes in-frame clones alone and lacks a portion of them. The sample lists about 200,000 clones; around 78% were seen once. There were likely unrecorded immune exposures, though donors were nominally healthy when sampled. This chain joins TRBV6-4 and TRBJ1-5; D is possibly TRBD1 (6 bases). Sequenced sample: PBMCs. The TCR originated in a man aged 25 to 40 in good health and CMV-seronegative. This CDR3 is CASSPWQGPRQPQHF. CDR3 sequence (DNA): TGTGCCAGCAGTCCATGGCAGGGGCCCAGGCAGCCCCAGCATTTT.